Reported below is one TCR beta chain. This record belongs to a study of breast tumors, draining lymph nodes, adjacent tissues. TCRdb re-called the multiplex PCR reads through MiXCR, storing one row per CDR3 protein. The table shows 9,500 to 12,000 distinct CDR3 sequences, with 53% occurring only once. Between the trimmed V and J ends, which lost 1 base and 10 bases, there was a span of 17 bases. The CDR3 has 15 residues. Germline assignment: CDR1 SGHVS and CDR2 FNYEAQ. The sequence was collected from a female donor with breast cancer. Some clones in this sample may be carry-over from other donors' samples. Sequences were obtained from breast tumor tissue. The chain carries TRBV7-6 and TRBJ2-1; D is possibly TRBD2 (7 bases). CDR3: CASSLGGAGAGEQFF. The CDR3 coding sequence is TGTGCCAGCAGCTTAGGAGGGGCGGGGGCAGGAGAGCAGTTCTTC. The complete variable domain, with remaining parts taken from reference TRBV7-6 and TRBJ2-1, reads GAGVSQSPRYKVTKRGQDVALRCDPISGHVSLYWYRQALGQGPEFLTYFNYEAQQDKSGLPNDRFSAERPEGSISTLTIQRTEQRDSAMYRCASSLGGAGAGEQFFGPGTRLTVL.